This TCR beta chain was sequenced for a study of T cell responses to AZD1222 COVID-19 vaccine. Study-level information: Pooled in the analysis were second doses at about 4 or about 12 weeks.

Trimming took 3 bases from V and 5 from J; bases not matched to a gene: 5. Germline lookup yields CDR1 SGDLS and CDR2 YYNGEE. The CDR3 is 16 residues long. The table came from immunoSEQ multiplex PCR; TCRdb's copy has only in-frame clones and leaves some out. Of tens of thousands of clones listed, around 88% are singletons. General study results and limits: Spike-specific TCR breadth and depth were elevated following two AZD1222 doses.

As for this clone: The target antigen is unknown.

This rearrangement joins TRBV9 to TRBJ2-2, with 12 bases fitting TRBD2. The specimen was peripheral blood, collected on day 0 of AZD1222 vaccination. The sequence was obtained from an adult in good health. CDR3 in amino acids: CASSASGGALTGELFF. The CDR3 DNA follows: TGTGCCAGCAGCGCTAGCGGGGGGGCCTTAACCGGGGAGCTGTTTTTT. Based on the CDR3 plus reference TRBV9 and TRBJ2-2, the full variable domain is DSGVTQTPKHLITATGQRVTLRCSPRSGDLSVYWYQQSLDQGLQFLIQYYNGEERAKGNILERFSAQQFPDLHSELNLSSLELGDSALYFCASSASGGALTGELFFGEGSRLTVL.